A selection of T cell receptor beta chains follows, all from one sample in a study of OX40 agonist ivuxolimab in advanced cancers. The table came from immunoSEQ multiplex PCR; TCRdb's copy has only in-frame clones and leaves some out. Found here are tens of thousands of clones, around 91% of them singletons; the top ten hold 6.5%. Sequenced material: CD4+ or CD8+ T cells sorted from blood, taken in a trial of the OX40 agonist ivuxolimab. Receptors originate from an adult with an advanced solid tumor such as melanoma, head and neck, liver or kidney cancer. CDR3s include the opening cysteine and the closing phenylalanine or tryptophan. Fields, in order: V gene, J gene, D gene, CDR3 length, clone size, CDR3 protein, CDR3 DNA. D genes are given only for firm matches. Where a row states a size, it is once, few, many or the class of an expanded clone; other rows omit it.

TRBV5-4	TRBJ1-1	NA	13	NA	CASSLSGRREDFF	TGTGCCAGCAGCCTCTCCGGGAGGAGGGAAGACTTCTTT
TRBV6-1	TRBJ2-7	NA	15	NA	CASSEGRVWTYEQYF	TGTGCCAGCAGTGAAGGGAGGGTATGGACGTACGAGCAGTACTTC
TRBV28	TRBJ2-2	TRBD1	16	NA	CASSFFTGVQTGELFF	TGTGCCAGCAGTTTCTTTACAGGGGTACAGACCGGGGAGCTGTTTTTT
TRBV6-5	TRBJ2-5	NA	12	NA	CASSYNLETQYF	TGTGCCAGCAGTTATAATTTAGAGACCCAGTACTTC
TRBV5-4	TRBJ2-7	TRBD2	15	NA	CASSPPGLAVLEQYF	TGTGCCAGCAGCCCGCCGGGACTAGCGGTACTCGAGCAGTACTTC
TRBV5-4	TRBJ2-5	TRBD2	12	once	CASSTSGRQEDF	TGTGCCAGCAGCACTAGCGGGAGGCAAGAAGACTTC
TRBV15	TRBJ1-4	NA	16	NA	CATSQQPRQADEKLFF	TGTGCCACCAGTCAACAGCCGAGGCAGGCGGATGAAAAACTGTTTTTT
TRBV30	TRBJ1-5	NA	13	NA	CAWSVSENQPQHF	TGTGCCTGGAGTGTCAGTGAAAATCAGCCCCAGCATTTT
TRBV4-3	TRBJ1-2	NA	16	NA	CASSENHRYIPYGYTF	TGCGCCAGCAGCGAAAACCACCGATATATTCCCTATGGCTACACCTTC
TRBV5-4	TRBJ1-2	NA	14	medium-sized	CASSIPGNSYGYTF	TGTGCCAGCAGCATACCAGGAAATTCCTATGGCTACACCTTC
TRBV30	TRBJ2-3	NA	14	once	CAWSVSRGTDTQYF	TGTGCCTGGAGTGTATCCCGGGGCACAGATACGCAGTATTTT
TRBV28	TRBJ2-6	NA	15	NA	CASSPEGSGANVLTF	TGTGCCAGCAGTCCTGAGGGCTCTGGGGCCAACGTCCTGACTTTC
TRBV27	TRBJ1-4	TRBD1	14	NA	CASSRQGANEKLFF	TGTGCCAGCAGTCGACAGGGGGCGAATGAAAAACTGTTTTTT
TRBV7-9	TRBJ1-1	TRBD1	15	NA	CASGHNRGGAREAFF	TGTGCCAGCGGGCATAACAGGGGCGGGGCCCGTGAAGCTTTCTTT
TRBV9	TRBJ2-1	TRBD2	15	NA	CASSSGLAATNEQFF	TGTGCCAGCAGCTCGGGACTAGCGGCCACCAATGAGCAGTTCTTC
TRBV9	TRBJ1-6	NA	13	NA	CASSTGANSPLHF	TGTGCCAGCAGCACTGGAGCAAATTCACCCCTCCACTTT
TRBV27	TRBJ1-2	TRBD1	14	few	CASGGTGGVYGYTF	TGTGCCAGCGGTGGGACAGGGGGCGTCTATGGCTACACCTTC
TRBV27	TRBJ1-6	NA	14	NA	CASSAGTGNSPLHF	TGTGCCAGCAGCGCCGGGACTGGTAATTCACCCCTCCACTTT